The 27 T cell receptor beta chains below come from one sample, sequenced in a study of tumor-infiltrating lymphocytes in primary liver carcinoma. They got blood RNA out of unsorted whole blood and also pulled out germline DNA. With roughly 500 ng total RNA as template and a constant-region primer, TCR beta cDNA was made. Three nested multiplex PCR rounds of slightly modified ARM-PCR generated TCR beta libraries. Two initial PCR rounds of around 9 cycles each paired TRBV1-TRBV30 forward primers with a C-beta reverse primer. TCRdb re-called the multiplex PCR reads with MiXCR, one entry per CDR3 protein. The data show some 320,000 distinct CDR3 sequences, less than 75% seen once. The sequenced sample consisted of peripheral blood. The receptors shown here come from a man in his forties or fifties with primary liver carcinoma and hepatitis B virus infection.

The J gene is TRBJ2-3, the V gene TRBV6-1; D gene unclear. Per the germline V gene, CDR1 is MNHNS and CDR2 is SASEGT. Trimming pared 11 bases from V and 2 bases from J, leaving 20 bases between. The CDR3 has 15 residues. As DNA, the CDR3 is TGTGCCGTCAGTGAAAACTTCCAAGTCACAGATACGCAGTATTTT. Translation: CAVSENFQVTDTQYF.

This clonotype was detected only a few times. The rearrangement uses TRBV28 and TRBJ1-2; D is perhaps TRBD1 (6 bases). Trimming cost V 6 bases and J 7 bases, with 12 bases left between them. Germline V gene data show CDR1 as MDHEN and CDR2 as SYDVKM. This CDR3 region has 12 residues. The CDR3 loop is CASSVTGTGYTF. The CDR3 bases are TGTGCCAGCAGCGTCACAGGGACTGGCTACACCTTC.

This clonotype was seen once. A much bigger clone sits one base away, suggesting this may be a read error. The rearrangement links TRBV6-1 to TRBJ1-6; D is unclear. Germline CDR1 is MNHNS and CDR2 is SASEGT. V was trimmed by 5 bases and J by 0 bases, leaving 14 bases between them. This CDR3 has 17 amino acids. The CDR3 DNA is TGTGCCAGCAGTACCCCTGAGGGCAGCTCCTATAATTCACCCCTCCACTTT. It is translated as CASSTPEGSSYNSPLHF.

Notes on this clonotype: The junction does not match germline at one end; this may be a read error. The chain uses TRBV5-1 and TRBJ1-1, with D possibly matching TRBD1 (6 bases). CDR1 is SGHRS and CDR2 is YFSETQ in the germline V gene. CDR3 length: 13 residues. In DNA, the CDR3 is TGCGCCGGCAGCTTACAGGGAGACACTGAAGCTTTCTTT. Translating gives CAGSLQGDTEAFF.

In the case of this clonotype: A single base separates this from a much larger clone, so it may be a read error. The chain has TRBV29-1 and TRBJ1-4; unclear D gene. CDR3 size: 13 residues. CDR1 is SQVTM, CDR2 ANQGSEA, per germline. CDR3 protein: CSVWVGKTKKLLF. For the CDR3, the DNA is TGCAGCGTTTGGGTAGGGAAGACGAAAAAACTGCTTTTT.

This clonotype was picked up one time. The chain couples TRBV24-1 to TRBJ2-5, with a possible D match to TRBD1 (6 bases). This CDR3 spans 15 amino acids. V was trimmed by 3 bases and J by 0 bases, leaving 10 bases between them. Germline-derived CDR1 and CDR2 are KGHDR and SFDVKD. CDR3 sequence (DNA): TGTGCCACCAGTGATCCTGACAGGTACCAAGAGACCCAGTACTTC. This encodes CATSDPDRYQETQYF.

On this clonotype itself: A much larger clonotype is one base distant, so this may be a read error. J is TRBJ2-1 and V is TRBV4-1; D gene uncertain. The V gene's germline CDR1 is MGHRA and CDR2 YSYEKL. The CDR3 spans 15 residues. The CDR3 loop is CTSSQVWTTVNEQFF. The CDR3 nucleotides read TGCACCAGCAGCCAAGTCTGGACCACCGTCAATGAGCAGTTCTTC.

J is TRBJ2-7 and V is TRBV7-2; tentative D call: TRBD1 (5 bases). Germline V gene sequence: CDR1 SGHTA, CDR2 FQGNSA. CDR3 length: 14 residues. The germline V and J ends were trimmed by 1 base and 0 bases, with 7 bases remaining between them. CDR3 in DNA: TGTGCCAGCAGCTTAGACAGGAGCTCCTACGAGCAGTACTTC. Translation gives CASSLDRSSYEQYF. The variable domain in full, with the rest retrieved from reference TRBV7-2 and TRBJ2-7, is GAGVSQSPSNKVTEKGKDVELRCDPISGHTALYWYRQSLGQGLEFLIYFQGNSAPDKSGLPSDRFSAERTGGSVSTLTIQRTQQEDSAVYLCASSLDRSSYEQYFGPGTRLTVT.

At least ten counts were recorded for this clonotype. The CDR3 region is CASSPQYEQYF. The CDR3 DNA is TGTGCCAGCAGTCCACAGTACGAGCAGTACTTC. The V and J genes are TRBV6-2 or TRBV6-3 and TRBJ2-7; no reliable D call. V dropped 5 bases and J dropped 4 bases, with 6 bases sitting between them. CDR1 MNHEY and CDR2 SVGEGT come from the germline V gene. The CDR3 consists of 11 residues.

V is TRBV5-6 and J is TRBJ2-3; D possibly corresponds to TRBD2 (5 bases). The germline V gene has CDR1 SGHDT and CDR2 YYEEEE. The CDR3 length is 17 residues. Trimming left V 0 bases short and J 2 bases short, with 16 bases between. The CDR3 here is CASSLAGIGPDTDTQYF. CDR3 bases: TGTGCCAGCAGCTTGGCCGGGATAGGCCCGGACACAGATACGCAGTATTTT.

This clonotype was observed a few times. The J gene is TRBJ2-1, the V gene TRBV5-4; 11 nucleotides match TRBD2. The CDR3 is 15 amino acids. Germline CDR1 SGHNT, CDR2 YYREEE (reference sequence). The J segment lost 6 bases and the V segment lost 4 bases, leaving 6 bases of the junction unmatched. DNA for the CDR3: TGTGCCAGCAGCCCCGCCGGGACTAGCGGCAATGAGCAGTTCTTC. Protein product: CASSPAGTSGNEQFF.

This clonotype was picked up a small number of times. J is TRBJ2-1 and V is TRBV12-3 or TRBV12-4; D not certain. The V end lost 7 bases, the J end lost 8 bases, and 12 bases lay between the germline ends. The CDR3 has 12 residues. This CDR3 is CASTSAWDEQFF. CDR3 nucleotide sequence: TGTGCCAGCACCTCAGCCTGGGATGAGCAGTTCTTC.

As to this clonotype: An end of the junction does not agree with germline; a read error may underlie this. CDR3 protein: CASSWASGRRDEKFF. The CDR3 DNA reads as TGTGCCAGCAGCTGGGCTAGCGGGAGGAGAGATGAGAAGTTCTTC. This chain links TRBV13 with TRBJ2-1; 11 bases agree with TRBD2. Germline V lookup: CDR1 PRHDT, CDR2 FYEKMQ (reference sequence). The CDR3 loop spans 15 amino acids.

Concerning this clonotype itself: This clone may be a read error of a much larger clone one base away. V is TRBV6-1 and J is TRBJ2-2; possibly TRBD2 for D (7 bases). Trimming took 10 bases from V and 6 from J, leaving 24 bases between them. Germline CDR1 is MNHNS and CDR2 is SASEGT. The CDR3 consists of 16 residues. The CDR3: CATYQSRGGNAGELFF. The CDR3 nucleotides are TGTGCCACCTACCAAAGTAGGGGGGGCAACGCCGGGGAGCTGTTTTTT.

There are a few counts of this clonotype. The V call is TRBV29-1, the J call TRBJ2-5, with 8 nucleotides matching TRBD2. This CDR3 spans 15 amino acids. CDR1 is SQVTM, CDR2 ANQGSEA, per germline. The CDR3 coding sequence is TGCATCCCGGGGGGGGGTACGGCTAGCCTTGAGACCCAGTACTTC. Translated, it gives CIPGGGTASLETQYF.

Turning to this clonotype: The junction does not match germline at one end; this may be a read error. The V gene is TRBV6-1, the J gene TRBJ1-3; D unresolved. The CDR3 extends over 16 amino acids. Germline V CDR1 and CDR2: MNHNS, SASEGT. The CDR3 is CASSESGTRTGDTIYF. Here the CDR3 DNA reads TGTGCCAGCAGTGAATCGGGAACAAGGACTGGAGACACCATATATTTT.

As for this clonotype: A much larger clonotype is one base distant, so this may be a read error. CDR3 loop: CASSGDRVRNEKLFF. The CDR3 DNA follows: TGTGCCAGCAGCGGAGACAGGGTCCGGAATGAAAAACTGTTTTTT. The rearrangement uses TRBV6-1 and TRBJ1-4; 7 bases line up with TRBD1. The CDR3 consists of 15 residues. After removal of 6 bases from V and 5 bases from J, the junction contained 9 bases not matched to a gene. Germline CDR1 reads MNHNS; CDR2 reads SASEGT.

The CDR3: CASSQWNRETQYF. In DNA form, the CDR3 reads TGTGCCAGCAGCCAGTGGAACCGAGAGACCCAGTACTTC. The chain joins TRBV14 to TRBJ2-5, with D hard to call. V was clipped by 3 bases and J by 4 bases, with 9 bases between them. There are 13 residues in the CDR3. Germline V gives CDR1 SGHDN, CDR2 FVKESK.

This clonotype has at least ten counts. CDR3 loop: CAWSSGEGNTIYF. The CDR3 bases are TGTGCCTGGAGCTCAGGGGAAGGAAACACCATATATTTT. The chain has TRBV30 and TRBJ1-3, with D possibly matching TRBD1 (6 bases). This CDR3 comprises 13 residues. Germline V gene data show CDR1 as GTSNPN and CDR2 as SVGIG (reference sequence). The ends were cut back, 3 bases at V and 4 bases at J, with 10 bases in the middle.

Comments on this clonotype: A much larger clone differs by one base, so this may be a read error. V and J are TRBV29-1 and TRBJ2-3; no clear D gene. Trimming removed 0 bases at V and 7 bases at J, with 14 bases between. CDR3 length: 14 residues. Germline V lookup: CDR1 SQVTM, CDR2 ANQGSEA. The CDR3, as DNA: TGCAGCGTTGAAGATACGGTTAATTTTAATACGCAGTATTTT. Its protein product is CSVEDTVNFNTQYF.

Comment on this clonotype: A single base separates this from a much larger clone, so it may be a read error. The chain is built from TRBV12-3 or TRBV12-4 and TRBJ1-2; D possibly corresponds to TRBD1 (6 bases). The CDR3 consists of 16 residues. The CDR3 is CASSLHGGATNYAYTF. DNA for the CDR3: TGTGCCAGCAGTTTGCATGGGGGCGCGACTAACTATGCCTACACCTTC.

The chain has TRBV6-1 and TRBJ2-7, with D perhaps matching TRBD2 (5 bases). The CDR3 spans 14 residues. The V gene lost 6 bases and the J gene lost 3 bases, with 15 bases spanning the gap. Germline values: CDR1 MNHNS, CDR2 SASEGT. CDR3 sequence: CASSRGRAVYEQYF. In DNA form, the CDR3 reads TGTGCCAGCAGCCGCGGGCGGGCGGTCTACGAGCAGTACTTC.

The chain employs TRBV7-9 and TRBJ2-1, with D possibly being TRBD2 (6 bases). The V and J ends lost 5 bases and 9 bases respectively, with 14 bases between them. Germline assignment: CDR1 SEHNR and CDR2 FQNEAQ (reference sequence). The CDR3 spans 13 residues. The CDR3 here is CASSRRGRIEQFF. CDR3 nucleotides: TGTGCCAGCAGCCGTCGAGGGAGGATTGAGCAGTTCTTC.

Worth noting for this clonotype: A clone one base away is much larger, so this may be a read error. This sequence joins TRBV11-2 and TRBJ2-7; no reliable D call. CDR3 length: 12 residues. Germline V gene sequence: CDR1 SGHAT, CDR2 FQNNGV. The CDR3 sequence is CASREKSYEQHF. In nucleotides, the CDR3 is TGTGCCAGCAGAGAGAAGTCCTACGAGCAGCACTTC.

This clonotype was found many times. The chain has TRBV29-1 and TRBJ2-5; D is undetermined. Trimming removed 3 bases at V and 2 bases at J, with 10 bases between. Germline V lookup: CDR1 SQVTM, CDR2 ANQGSEA. The CDR3 is made up of 13 amino acids. CDR3 DNA: TGCAGCGTTGAGCCGGTGCTGCAAGAGACCCAGTACTTC. This sequence encodes CSVEPVLQETQYF.

A few counts support this clonotype. The chain links TRBV6-5 to TRBJ2-7, with D possibly TRBD2 on 5 matching bases. Germline CDR1 is MNHEY and CDR2 is SVGAGI. Trimming cost V 5 bases and J 6 bases, with 14 bases left between them. CDR3 length: 13 amino acids. Here the CDR3 DNA reads TGTGCCAGCAGTGGTTGGGAGATGGGCGAGCAGTACTTC. This translates into CASSGWEMGEQYF.

Notes on this clonotype: An end of the junction does not agree with germline; a read error may underlie this. This chain joins TRBV5-1 and TRBJ1-1; TRBD1 is a possible D gene (5 bases). The CDR3 has 15 amino acids. CDR1 and CDR2 (germline): SGHRS, YFSETQ. The CDR3 nucleotides read TGCGCCAGCAGCCCCAGAGGGACCGAGGGCACTGAAGCTTCCTTT. Protein product: CASSPRGTEGTEASF.